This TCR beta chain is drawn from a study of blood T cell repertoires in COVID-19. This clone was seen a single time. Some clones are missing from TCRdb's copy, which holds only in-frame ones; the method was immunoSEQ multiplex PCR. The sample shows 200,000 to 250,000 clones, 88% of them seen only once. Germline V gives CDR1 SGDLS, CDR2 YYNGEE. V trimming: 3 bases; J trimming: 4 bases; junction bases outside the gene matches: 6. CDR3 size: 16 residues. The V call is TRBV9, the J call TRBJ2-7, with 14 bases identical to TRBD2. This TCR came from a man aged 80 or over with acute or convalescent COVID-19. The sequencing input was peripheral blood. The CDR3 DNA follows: TGTGCCAGCAGCGGAGGGACTAGCGGGAGTATGTACGAGCAGTACTTC. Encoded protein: CASSGGTSGSMYEQYF.